The 6 T cell receptor beta chains reported below all come from one sample, sequenced in a study of T cells after yellow fever vaccination. TCRdb reprocessed the 5' RACE reads with MiXCR, giving one entry per CDR3 protein. Found here are some 320,000 distinct CDR3 sequences, 8% to 10% of them singletons; the top ten hold more than 15%. This specimen consisted of PBMCs, obtained on the day of the first yellow fever vaccination. These receptors came from a man aged 18-30 years who received the YFV17D yellow fever vaccine.

In its sample, this clonotype was seen a few times. The chain recombines TRBV20-1 with TRBJ1-1; a possible D gene is TRBD1 (6 bases). The germline V gene encodes CDR1 DFQATT and CDR2 SNEGSKA (reference sequence). Trimming removed 5 bases from V and 3 bases from J, with 16 bases in between. This CDR3 contains 14 residues. CDR3 sequence: CSALTGNMDTEAFF. CDR3 coding DNA: TGCAGTGCTTTAACAGGGAATATGGACACTGAAGCTTTCTTT.

The rearrangement joins TRBV4-1 to TRBJ2-1; D is perhaps TRBD2 (7 bases). CDR1 and CDR2 (germline): MGHRA, YSYEKL. The CDR3 runs 16 residues. V dropped 1 base and J dropped 2 bases, with 12 bases sitting between them. CDR3 coding DNA: TGCGCCAGCAGCCAAGGGGCGGGGGCGACCTACAATGAGCAGTTCTTC. It codes for CASSQGAGATYNEQFF.

This clonotype was seen only a few times. The rearrangement joins TRBV15 to TRBJ2-3; 7 positions agree with TRBD1. Germline CDR1 and CDR2: LNHNV and YYDKDF (reference sequence). This CDR3 has 14 amino acids. J was trimmed by 0 bases and V by 6 bases; bases with no gene match: 3. This CDR3 reads CATRDRASTDTQYF. CDR3 in DNA: TGTGCCACCAGAGACAGGGCCAGCACAGATACGCAGTATTTT.

V usage is TRBV6-2 or TRBV6-3 and J usage is TRBJ2-2; 7 nucleotides align to TRBD1. Germline CDR1 is MNHEY and CDR2 is SVGEGT. CDR3 length equals 14 residues. Trimming took 3 bases from V and 4 from J; bases not matched to a gene: 2. The CDR3 region is CASSYRQGTGELFF. CDR3 DNA: TGTGCCAGCAGTTATCGACAGGGCACCGGGGAGCTGTTTTTT.

This chain uses TRBV11-2 with TRBJ2-2; TRBD1 matches at 12 bases. The CDR3 loop spans 17 amino acids. Germline lookup yields CDR1 SGHAT and CDR2 FQNNGV. The V gene end was trimmed by 2 bases and the J gene end by 5 bases; junction bases not matched to a gene: 6. The CDR3 here is CASSLHGTGGRTGELFF. The CDR3, as DNA: TGTGCCAGCAGCTTACATGGGACAGGGGGCCGGACCGGGGAGCTGTTTTTT.

V gene TRBV7-8 combines with J gene TRBJ1-2; 8 bases are shared with TRBD1. Trimming cost V 8 bases and J 1 base; bases outside gene matches: 15. This CDR3 region has 17 residues. The germline V gene has CDR1 SGHVS and CDR2 FQNEAQ. This CDR3 is CASGPRGQGSFNYGYTF. CDR3 nucleotide sequence: TGTGCCAGCGGGCCCCGCGGACAGGGTAGTTTTAACTATGGCTACACCTTC.